Reported below is one TCR beta chain. This CDR3 comprises 15 residues. Germline trimming cut 3 bases from V and 0 bases from J; bases unmatched to any gene: 3. The germline CDR1 and CDR2 sequences are KGHSH and LQKENI. Data came from immunoSEQ multiplex PCR; TCRdb stores just in-frame clones and leaves some out. The sample lists about 260,000 clones; 83% were seen once. These data originate in a study of blood T cell repertoires in COVID-19. Overall study context: Nucleic acid was either cDNA or gDNA, and it came from T cells, B-cell-depleted T cells, or PBMCs.

The chain carries TRBV18 and TRBJ2-3, with 7 bases that match TRBD2. The clonotype originates from a woman aged 50 to 60 who had recovered from COVID-19. Sequencing input: peripheral blood. The CDR3 spells CASSPPGLSTDTQYF. For the CDR3, the DNA is TGTGCCAGCTCACCTCCGGGACTAAGCACAGATACGCAGTATTTT.